The present entry profiles one TCR beta chain with its context. The germline V gene encodes CDR1 MNHNY and CDR2 SVGAGI (reference sequence). Trimming took 7 bases from V and 4 from J; bases not matched to a gene: 3. CDR3 length equals 14 residues. The data were obtained in a study of technical replicates of blood from several donors. This table comes from immunoSEQ multiplex PCR, and its TCRdb copy is limited to in-frame clones, with some not included. This table has approximately 15,000 clones, roughly four fifths appearing once. The source is a human donor in good health. The chain links TRBV6-6 to TRBJ2-1; 11 positions agree with TRBD2. Sequencing used PBMCs. CDR3 amino acids: CASTGTSGYNEQFF. In nucleotides, the CDR3 is TGTGCCAGCACAGGGACTAGCGGATACAATGAGCAGTTCTTC.